This is a list of T cell receptor beta chains from one sample in a study of T cells in Graves' hyperthyroidism and ophthalmopathy. TCRdb re-derived calls from the multiplex PCR reads in MiXCR, one entry per CDR3 protein. The sample holds approximately 260,000 distinct CDR3 sequences; roughly 15% are singletons and the top ten take roughly 30%. Sample: blood. The receptors were sampled from a woman aged 50 to 65 with Graves' hyperthyroidism that later progressed to Graves' ophthalmopathy. CDR3s include the opening cysteine and the closing phenylalanine or tryptophan. The D gene is left open where the match is weak. Clone size is stated in some rows and not others, as once, few, many or a class when expanded.

size: many
V: TRBV20-1
D: TRBD2
J: TRBJ2-1
CDR3: CSARTSGAPSYNEQFF
DNA: TGCAGTGCTAGGACTAGCGGGGCACCTTCCTACAATGAGCAGTTCTTC

size: few
V: TRBV4-1
D: -
J: TRBJ2-5
CDR3: CASSPASPPATQYF
DNA: TGCGCCAGCAGCCCCGCCAGCCCTCCAGCGACCCAGTACTTC

size: -
V: TRBV5-1
D: TRBD2
J: TRBJ2-5
CDR3: CASSPTVAGETQYF
DNA: TGCGCCAGCAGCCCTACGGTAGCGGGAGAGACCCAGTACTTC

size: -
V: TRBV27
D: -
J: TRBJ1-6
CDR3: CASSRRLTVSYNSPLHF
DNA: TGTGCCAGCAGTCGACGGCTGACGGTATCCTATAATTCACCCCTCCACTTT

size: many
V: TRBV6-1
D: -
J: TRBJ1-1
CDR3: CASLTGQEAFF
DNA: TGTGCCAGCCTGACGGGGCAGGAAGCTTTCTTT

size: many
V: TRBV6-1
D: TRBD1
J: TRBJ1-2
CDR3: CASIDLDRAPNYGYTF
DNA: TGTGCCAGCATAGATTTAGACAGGGCTCCTAACTATGGCTACACCTTC

size: once
V: TRBV28
D: TRBD2
J: TRBJ2-1
CDR3: CASSSPTSGGITDEQFF
DNA: TGTGCCAGCAGTTCCCCGACTAGCGGGGGGATAACAGATGAGCAGTTCTTC

size: -
V: TRBV14
D: -
J: TRBJ1-2
CDR3: CASSQDPQANYGYTF
DNA: TGTGCCAGCAGCCAAGATCCGCAGGCTAACTATGGCTACACCTTC

size: -
V: TRBV19
D: TRBD1
J: TRBJ2-3
CDR3: CASSQGAGSTDTQYF
DNA: TGTGCCAGTAGCCAGGGGGCGGGAAGCACAGATACGCAGTATTTT

size: -
V: TRBV19
D: -
J: TRBJ1-1
CDR3: CASSPRMTMNTEAFF
DNA: TGTGCCAGTAGTCCTAGGATGACAATGAACACTGAAGCTTTCTTT

size: few
V: TRBV7-3
D: TRBD1
J: TRBJ2-7
CDR3: CASSRSGTGAIEQYF
DNA: TGTGCCAGCAGTCGGTCCGGGACAGGGGCAATCGAGCAGTACTTC

size: few
V: TRBV4-1
D: -
J: TRBJ2-6
CDR3: CASSQEGWGSGANVLTF
DNA: TGCGCCAGCAGCCAAGAAGGGTGGGGCTCTGGGGCCAACGTCCTGACTTTC

size: many
V: TRBV18
D: TRBD1
J: TRBJ2-7
CDR3: CASSPGQGTYEQYF
DNA: TGTGCCAGCTCACCCGGACAGGGGACCTACGAGCAGTACTTC

size: few
V: TRBV5-6
D: TRBD1
J: TRBJ2-7
CDR3: CASSFGRGWYEQYF
DNA: TGTGCCAGCAGCTTCGGCAGGGGGTGGTACGAGCAGTACTTC

size: few
V: TRBV19
D: -
J: TRBJ2-5
CDR3: CASSSEGRGQTQYF
DNA: TGTGCCAGTAGTTCAGAAGGCAGGGGACAGACCCAGTACTTC

size: many
V: TRBV6-1
D: TRBD1
J: TRBJ1-4
CDR3: CASSRQGREKLFF
DNA: TGTGCCAGCAGCAGACAGGGACGTGAAAAACTGTTTTTT

size: many
V: TRBV4-1
D: -
J: TRBJ2-6
CDR3: CASSEVVGTVVLTF
DNA: TGCGCCAGCAGCGAAGTGGTCGGGACTGTGGTCCTGACTTTC

size: many
V: TRBV7-8
D: -
J: TRBJ2-1
CDR3: CASMEGTYNEQFF
DNA: TGTGCCAGCATGGAGGGAACCTACAATGAGCAGTTCTTC

size: -
V: TRBV6-1
D: -
J: TRBJ2-1
CDR3: CASRPLAPHNEQFF
DNA: TGTGCCAGCAGACCCTTAGCGCCACACAATGAGCAGTTCTTC

size: -
V: TRBV20-1
D: TRBD1
J: TRBJ2-2
CDR3: CSAPTGYTGELFF
DNA: TGCAGTGCACCGACAGGGTACACCGGGGAGCTGTTTTTT

size: few
V: TRBV19
D: TRBD1
J: TRBJ2-1
CDR3: CASSRTGPNEQFF
DNA: TGTGCCAGTAGTCGGACAGGGCCGAATGAGCAGTTCTTC

size: many
V: TRBV5-1
D: -
J: TRBJ2-7
CDR3: CASSLDGHTSYEQYF
DNA: TGCGCCAGCAGCTTGGATGGACACACATCCTACGAGCAGTACTTC